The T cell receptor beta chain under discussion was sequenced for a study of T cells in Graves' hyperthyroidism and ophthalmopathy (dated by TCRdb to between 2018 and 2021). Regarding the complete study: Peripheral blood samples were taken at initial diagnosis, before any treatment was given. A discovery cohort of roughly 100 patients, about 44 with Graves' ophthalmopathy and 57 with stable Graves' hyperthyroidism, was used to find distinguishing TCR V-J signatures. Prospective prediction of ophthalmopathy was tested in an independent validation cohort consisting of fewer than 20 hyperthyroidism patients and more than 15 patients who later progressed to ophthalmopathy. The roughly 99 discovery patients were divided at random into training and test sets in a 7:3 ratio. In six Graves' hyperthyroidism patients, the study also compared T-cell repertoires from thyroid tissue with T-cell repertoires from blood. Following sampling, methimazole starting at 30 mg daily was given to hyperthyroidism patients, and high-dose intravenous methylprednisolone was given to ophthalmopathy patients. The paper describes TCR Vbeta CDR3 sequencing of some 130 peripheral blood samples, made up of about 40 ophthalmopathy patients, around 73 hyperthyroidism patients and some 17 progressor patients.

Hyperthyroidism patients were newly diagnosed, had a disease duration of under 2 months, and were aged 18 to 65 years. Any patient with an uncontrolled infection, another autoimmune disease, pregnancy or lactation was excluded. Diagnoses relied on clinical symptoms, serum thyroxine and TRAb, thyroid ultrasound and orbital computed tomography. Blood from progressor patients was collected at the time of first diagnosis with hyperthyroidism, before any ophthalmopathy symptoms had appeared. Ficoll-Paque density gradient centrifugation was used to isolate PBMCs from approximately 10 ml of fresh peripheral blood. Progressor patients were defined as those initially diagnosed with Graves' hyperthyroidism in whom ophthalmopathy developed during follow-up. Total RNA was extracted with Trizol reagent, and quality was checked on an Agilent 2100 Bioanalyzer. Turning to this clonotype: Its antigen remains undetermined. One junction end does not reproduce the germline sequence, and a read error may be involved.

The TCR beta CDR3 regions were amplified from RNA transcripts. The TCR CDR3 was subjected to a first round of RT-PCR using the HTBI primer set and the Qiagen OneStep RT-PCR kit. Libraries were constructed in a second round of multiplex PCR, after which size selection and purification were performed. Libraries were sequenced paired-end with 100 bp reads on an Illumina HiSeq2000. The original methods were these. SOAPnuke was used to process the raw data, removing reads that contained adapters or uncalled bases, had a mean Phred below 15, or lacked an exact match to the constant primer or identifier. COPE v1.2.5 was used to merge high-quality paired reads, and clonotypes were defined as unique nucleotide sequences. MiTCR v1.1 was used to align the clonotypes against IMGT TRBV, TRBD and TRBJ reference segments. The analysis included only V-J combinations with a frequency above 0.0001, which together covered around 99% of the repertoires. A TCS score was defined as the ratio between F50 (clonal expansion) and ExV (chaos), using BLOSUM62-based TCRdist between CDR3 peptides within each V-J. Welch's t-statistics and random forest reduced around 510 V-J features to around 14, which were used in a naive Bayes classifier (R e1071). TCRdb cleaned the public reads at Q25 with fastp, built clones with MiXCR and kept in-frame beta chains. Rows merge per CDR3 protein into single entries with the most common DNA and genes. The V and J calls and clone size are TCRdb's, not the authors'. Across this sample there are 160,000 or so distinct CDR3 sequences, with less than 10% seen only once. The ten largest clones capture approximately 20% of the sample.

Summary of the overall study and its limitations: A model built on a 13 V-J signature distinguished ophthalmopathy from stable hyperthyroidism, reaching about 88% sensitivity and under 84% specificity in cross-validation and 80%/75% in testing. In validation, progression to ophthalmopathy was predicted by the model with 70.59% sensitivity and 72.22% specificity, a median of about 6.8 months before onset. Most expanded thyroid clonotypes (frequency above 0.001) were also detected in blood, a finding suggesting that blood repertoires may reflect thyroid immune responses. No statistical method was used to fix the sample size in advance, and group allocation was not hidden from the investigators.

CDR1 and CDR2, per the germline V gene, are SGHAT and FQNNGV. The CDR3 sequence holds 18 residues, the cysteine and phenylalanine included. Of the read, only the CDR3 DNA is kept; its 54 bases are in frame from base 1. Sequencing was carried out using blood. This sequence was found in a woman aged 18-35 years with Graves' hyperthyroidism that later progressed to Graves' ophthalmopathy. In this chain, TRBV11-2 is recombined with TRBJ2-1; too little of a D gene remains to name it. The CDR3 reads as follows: CASSPPDIGRRSYNKQFF. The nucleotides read TGTGCCAGCAGCCCACCTGACATCGGCCGCAGGTCCTACAATAAGCAGTTCTTC.